This is a list of T cell receptor beta chains from one sample in a study of shared clonotypes between healthy human individuals. Repertoires were generated with immunoSEQ multiplex PCR, while TCRdb's copy carries only in-frame clones and drops some. The sample shows some 790,000 clones, approximately 77% of them seen only once. The specimen was memory CD4+ T cells sorted from blood. These receptors were obtained from a woman in her 30s in good health. The CDR3 runs from the conserved cysteine through the conserved F or W. A D gene is named only where the DNA matches it firmly. Clone size appears in some rows only: once, few, many, or a class for an expanded clone.

CAISELGNQPQHF	TGTGCCATCAGTGAGTTGGGGAATCAGCCCCAGCATTTT	TRBV10-3	TRBJ1-5	NA	13	NA
CASSYGGVGGYTF	TGTGCCAGCAGTTATGGGGGCGTGGGTGGCTACACCTTC	TRBV6-6	TRBJ1-2	NA	13	NA
CASSLFGEQETQYF	TGCGCCAGCAGCTTGTTCGGGGAGCAAGAGACCCAGTACTTC	TRBV5-1	TRBJ2-5	NA	14	NA
CASSSGEVDTQYF	TGTGCCAGCAGTTCGGGGGAGGTAGATACGCAGTATTTT	TRBV28	TRBJ2-3	NA	13	NA
CASRKQGMNTEAFF	TGTGCCAGTAGAAAACAGGGGATGAACACTGAAGCTTTCTTT	TRBV19	TRBJ1-1	NA	14	TRBD1
CASSFGLQGSNQPQHF	TGTGCCAGCAGCTTTGGGTTACAGGGTAGCAATCAGCCCCAGCATTTT	TRBV2	TRBJ1-5	few	16	NA
CASSPEEGLAAEQYF	TGTGCCAGCAGCCCAGAAGAAGGGCTAGCGGCAGAGCAGTACTTC	TRBV7-9	TRBJ2-7	NA	15	TRBD2
CASSRTGSLGTDTQYF	TGTGCCAGCAGCCGAACTGGGAGTCTAGGGACAGATACGCAGTATTTT	TRBV14	TRBJ2-3	NA	16	NA
CSSQEGEAYNEQFF	TGCAGCTCCCAAGAGGGAGAGGCCTACAATGAGCAGTTCTTC	TRBV29-1	TRBJ2-1	NA	14	NA
CASSSHSGTGDMRAYEQYF	TGTGCCAGCAGCTCCCACTCCGGGACAGGGGATATGAGGGCCTACGAGCAGTACTTC	TRBV11-2	TRBJ2-7	NA	19	TRBD1
CASSSPGLAYEQYF	TGTGCCAGTAGTAGCCCGGGACTTGCCTACGAGCAGTACTTC	TRBV19	TRBJ2-7	NA	14	NA
CASSLVETANYGYTF	TGTGCCAGCAGCTTGGTGGAGACCGCTAACTATGGCTACACCTTC	TRBV5-6	TRBJ1-2	NA	15	NA
CAISDSGGRTEAFF	TGTGCCATCAGTGATTCAGGGGGCAGAACTGAAGCTTTCTTT	TRBV10-3	TRBJ1-1	NA	14	TRBD1
CASSIIGDLREQYF	TGTGCCAGCAGCATCATCGGGGATCTACGGGAGCAGTACTTC	TRBV11-2	TRBJ2-7	NA	14	NA
CASSHLEVASGEQFF	TGTGCCAGCAGCCACCTGGAGGTAGCTTCCGGAGAGCAGTTCTTC	TRBV11-3	TRBJ2-1	NA	15	NA
CASSPQGARGNQPQHF	TGTGCCAGCAGCCCGCAGGGGGCTCGGGGCAATCAGCCCCAGCATTTT	TRBV5-4	TRBJ1-5	NA	16	TRBD1
CASSPPQGAKFYNEQFF	TGTGCCAGCTCACCACCACAGGGGGCGAAATTCTACAATGAGCAGTTCTTC	TRBV18	TRBJ2-1	NA	17	TRBD1
CASSYYSDTGELFF	TGTGCCAGCAGCTATTACAGCGACACCGGGGAGCTGTTTTTT	TRBV11-3	TRBJ2-2	NA	14	NA
CASSKSLGLAGVSDTQYF	TGTGCCAGCAGCAAAAGCCTAGGACTAGCGGGAGTTTCAGATACGCAGTATTTT	TRBV21-1	TRBJ2-3	NA	18	NA
CASSGQGDWRHGYTF	TGTGCCAGCTCAGGGCAAGGGGACTGGCGGCATGGCTACACCTTC	TRBV18	TRBJ1-2	NA	15	NA